Below, 5 T cell receptor beta chains from the same sample are listed, as sequenced in a study of T cells in Graves' hyperthyroidism and ophthalmopathy. Amplified TCR beta CDR3 regions came from RNA transcripts. A first-round RT-PCR of the TCR CDR3 used the HTBI primer set. TCRdb reprocessed the multiplex PCR reads with MiXCR, giving one entry per CDR3 protein. The sample lists around 480,000 distinct CDR3 sequences, 14% occurring once. The sample was blood. These receptors were obtained from a woman aged 18-30 years with Graves' hyperthyroidism.

The CDR3 region is CASTYIGTGRREGRNEQFF. Written as DNA, the CDR3 is TGTGCCAGCACCTACATTGGGACAGGGAGGCGGGAGGGCCGGAATGAGCAGTTCTTC. The chain is built from TRBV6-2 or TRBV6-3 and TRBJ2-1; D tentatively fits TRBD1 or TRBD2 (9 bases each). Germline-derived CDR1 and CDR2 are MNHEY and SVGEGT. The CDR3 consists of 19 residues. Trimming left V 7 bases short and J 7 bases short, with 32 bases between.

The count of this clonotype is one. CDR3 nucleotides: TGTGCCAGCAGCGAGAGTTGGGAGACCCAGTACTTC. Its protein is CASSESWETQYF. The chain recombines TRBV2 with TRBJ2-5; the D is unclear. Germline V gene data show CDR1 as SNHLY and CDR2 as FYNNEI. The CDR3 covers 12 residues. Trimming cost V 6 bases and J 5 bases, with 10 bases left between them.

This clonotype occurred many times. This rearrangement joins TRBV30 to TRBJ1-2; D is unclear. Germline V gene data show CDR1 as GTSNPN and CDR2 as SVGIG (reference sequence). Trimming removed 1 base from V and 2 bases from J, with 8 bases in between. The CDR3 is 13 amino acids. The CDR3 DNA sequence: TGTGCCTGGAGTGGCCTCAGCAACTATGGCTACACCTTC. It yields the protein CAWSGLSNYGYTF.

The chain links TRBV5-8 to TRBJ1-5, with a tentative D call TRBD1 (5 bases). Between the trimmed V and J ends, which lost 3 bases and 3 bases, there was a span of 16 bases. Per germline, CDR1 SGHTS and CDR2 YDEGEE. This CDR3 comprises 16 residues. The CDR3 loop is CASSWHLDSANQPQHF. The CDR3, as DNA: TGTGCCAGCAGCTGGCACCTCGACAGTGCCAATCAGCCCCAGCATTTT. Supplemented by reference TRBV5-8 and TRBJ1-5, the full variable domain reads EAGVTQSPTHLIKTRGQQATLRCSPISGHTSVYWYQQALGLGLQFLLWYDEGEERNRGNFPPRFSGRQFPNYSSELNVNALELEDSALYLCASSWHLDSANQPQHFGDGTRLSIL.

In this sample, this clonotype turned up many times. The chain employs TRBV24-1 and TRBJ2-7; TRBD2 is a possible D gene (5 bases). There are 15 residues in the CDR3. The germline V gene encodes CDR1 KGHDR and CDR2 SFDVKD. The V and J ends lost 3 bases and 1 base respectively, with 12 bases between them. CDR3 nucleotides: TGTGCCACCAGTGATCCCGGACGGGATTCCTACGAGCAGTACGTC. Translation: CATSDPGRDSYEQYV.